This TCR beta chain was retrieved from a study of a mutant IDH1 vaccine in newly diagnosed glioma (dated by TCRdb to the early 2020s). Regarding the research as a whole: Across visits V03 through V10, patients got a total of eight vaccinations, given in weeks 1, 3, 5, 7, 11, 15, 19 and 23. Peripheral blood was collected at six visits: V03 (baseline), V05, V07, V10, V12 and V13. For exploratory analyses, roughly 25 treated patients had longitudinal TCRB deep sequencing done wherever samples were available. Before enrollment, most patients had been given radiochemotherapy with temozolomide as standard therapy, while the rest had received either radiotherapy alone or temozolomide alone. Vaccination started 4-6 weeks after radiotherapy alone, or was given together with temozolomide cycles in the groups whose treatment included chemotherapy. Of the roughly 34 treated patients, approximately 62% were male and 37.5% were female, and the mean age was approximately 39 years. What the work shows at the level of the full study, not this receptor alone: The authors stated that sample limitations prevented analyses of patient blood samples from being reproduced. Immune responses induced by the vaccine were seen in roughly 95% of patients across multiple MHC alleles. Pseudoprogression seemed to be unrelated to changes in the top peripheral T cell clonotypes found by TCRB sequencing. Selection of PBMC samples for TCRB deep sequencing was based on availability.

The time point label here, explained by the study, means: week 11, during vaccination. Each vaccine dose was 300 ug of a 20-mer mutant IDH1 peptide in Montanide, given subcutaneously with topical imiquimod. All donors had newly diagnosed IDH1-mutant astrocytomas of WHO grade 3 or 4 that showed loss of nuclear ATRX. The samples were drawn from NOA16, a multicentre, single-arm, open-label phase I trial in Germany that tested a mutant IDH1 peptide vaccine in humans for the first time. Genomic DNA for TCRB sequencing was extracted from EDTA blood using the DNeasy Blood and Tissue Kit. Receptors were amplified or captured by the immunoSEQ multiplex PCR assay. Rearranged TCR beta chain sequences were amplified using the hsTCRB Kit according to the manufacturer's protocol. Sequencing of TCRB libraries was carried out on an Illumina MiSeq. Processing in the source paper ran as follows. Demultiplexing, trimming and gene mapping were performed with the kit vendor's proprietary platform. TCRdb holds this immuneACCESS table with in-frame rearrangements only. Some clones are missing; in checked studies, unresolved V genes explain under half, and the rest has no known cause. The V and J calls and the clone size are those of that table, but D and trimming were determined from the DNA. For this sample there are over 55,000 clones; about nine tenths appear just once. Of the sample, 1.9% falls within the top ten clones.

This clone is a singleton in its sample. Its binding antigen is unknown. Qualities for individual bases were not recorded, and no much larger clone is one base off. CDR1 and CDR2, looked up from the germline V gene (reference sequence), are SEHNR and FQNEAQ. From cysteine to phenylalanine, the CDR3 is 14 amino acids long. Kept here is only the CDR3 DNA, which spans 42 bases and is read in frame from base 1. Germline trimming amounts to 5 bases on V and 4 bases on J, with 4 as the count of junction bases outside the gene matches. The clonotype was recovered from a man aged 40-50 years with glioma. The material sequenced was PBMCs, taken from a glioma patient whose treatment included an IDH1 peptide vaccine. The rearranged chain carries TRBV7-9 and TRBJ1-4; the central 7 bases match TRBD1. CDR3 loop: CASSRTGNNEKLFF. The base sequence is TGTGCCAGCAGCCGGACAGGCAATAATGAAAAACTGTTTTTT.